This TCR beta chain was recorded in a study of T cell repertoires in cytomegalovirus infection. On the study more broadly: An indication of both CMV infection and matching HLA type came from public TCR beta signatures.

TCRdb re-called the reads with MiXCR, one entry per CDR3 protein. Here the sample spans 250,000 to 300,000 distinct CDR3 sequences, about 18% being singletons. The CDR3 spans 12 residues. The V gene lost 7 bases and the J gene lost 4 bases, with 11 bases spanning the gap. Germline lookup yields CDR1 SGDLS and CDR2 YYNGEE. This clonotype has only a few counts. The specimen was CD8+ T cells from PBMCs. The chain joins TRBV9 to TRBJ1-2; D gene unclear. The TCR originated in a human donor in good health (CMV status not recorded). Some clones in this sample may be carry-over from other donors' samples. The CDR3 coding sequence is TGTGCCAGCGGCGAAGGGCCCTATGGCTACACCTTC. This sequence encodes CASGEGPYGYTF.